These T cell receptor beta chains were read from a single sample in a study of blood T cell repertoires in COVID-19. Clones were read by immunoSEQ multiplex PCR, and TCRdb kept only the in-frame ones, dropping some. The sample holds 270,000 or so clones; around 81% are singletons and the top ten take around 3.7%. Sequencing was performed on PBMCs or T cells enriched from blood (not recorded which). All receptors derive from a man aged 50 or older who had recovered from COVID-19. CDR3s include the opening cysteine and the closing phenylalanine or tryptophan. Fields, in order: D gene, clone size, J gene, V gene, CDR3 protein, CDR3 DNA. D genes are given only for firm matches. Some rows mark clone size as missing; the rest say once, few, many or name a class of expanded clone.

d_gene: TRBD1; abundance: -; j_gene: TRBJ1-2; v_gene: TRBV6-1; CDR3aa: CASSDTGAPKYYGYTF; CDR3nt: TGTGCCAGCAGTGATACAGGGGCTCCGAAGTACTATGGCTACACCTTC
d_gene: TRBD1; abundance: -; j_gene: TRBJ1-3; v_gene: TRBV9; CDR3aa: CASSPAGWGQTRNTIYF; CDR3nt: TGTGCCAGCAGCCCCGCCGGGTGGGGACAGACAAGAAACACCATATATTTT
d_gene: -; abundance: -; j_gene: TRBJ1-1; v_gene: TRBV7-2; CDR3aa: CASSRHAGVNTEAFF; CDR3nt: TGTGCCAGCAGCCGCCACGCAGGTGTGAACACTGAAGCTTTCTTT
d_gene: -; abundance: -; j_gene: TRBJ1-2; v_gene: TRBV19; CDR3aa: CASSMGGGANYGYTF; CDR3nt: TGTGCCAGTAGTATGGGGGGGGGAGCCAACTATGGCTACACCTTC
d_gene: TRBD1; abundance: -; j_gene: TRBJ2-7; v_gene: TRBV6-6; CDR3aa: CASSYVQGTYEQYF; CDR3nt: TGTGCCAGCAGTTACGTACAGGGGACCTACGAGCAGTACTTC
d_gene: TRBD2; abundance: -; j_gene: TRBJ2-1; v_gene: TRBV19; CDR3aa: CASSTPGGTSGVHNEQFF; CDR3nt: TGTGCCAGTAGTACCCCCGGGGGGACTAGCGGAGTCCACAATGAGCAGTTCTTC
d_gene: TRBD1; abundance: -; j_gene: TRBJ2-7; v_gene: TRBV5-8; CDR3aa: CASNFLPGQGNREQYF; CDR3nt: TGTGCCAGCAACTTTTTACCGGGACAGGGGAATCGCGAGCAGTACTTC
d_gene: -; abundance: -; j_gene: TRBJ2-3; v_gene: TRBV7-9; CDR3aa: CASSLGLQSTDTQYF; CDR3nt: TGTGCCAGCAGCTTGGGACTTCAAAGCACAGATACGCAGTATTTT
d_gene: -; abundance: -; j_gene: TRBJ1-1; v_gene: TRBV15; CDR3aa: CATSSHRVNTEAFF; CDR3nt: TGTGCCACCAGCTCCCACAGGGTGAACACTGAAGCTTTCTTT
d_gene: -; abundance: -; j_gene: TRBJ1-1; v_gene: TRBV28; CDR3aa: CASSLLGPRPAFF; CDR3nt: TGTGCCAGCAGTCTCCTCGGCCCGCGGCCCGCTTTCTTT
d_gene: TRBD2; abundance: -; j_gene: TRBJ2-1; v_gene: TRBV10-1; CDR3aa: CASSDSGLAVNEQFF; CDR3nt: TGCGCCAGCAGTGATTCGGGACTAGCGGTGAATGAGCAGTTCTTC
d_gene: TRBD2; abundance: -; j_gene: TRBJ2-7; v_gene: TRBV2; CDR3aa: CASSARTSGRRYEQYF; CDR3nt: TGTGCCAGCAGTGCGAGGACTAGCGGGAGAAGATACGAGCAGTACTTC
d_gene: -; abundance: few; j_gene: TRBJ1-3; v_gene: TRBV7-9; CDR3aa: CASSLAQGAIYF; CDR3nt: TGTGCCAGCAGCTTAGCGCAGGGCGCGATATATTTT
d_gene: -; abundance: -; j_gene: TRBJ1-5; v_gene: TRBV7-9; CDR3aa: CASSKEGGQPQHF; CDR3nt: TGTGCCAGCAGCAAAGAGGGAGGGCAGCCCCAGCATTTT
d_gene: -; abundance: once; j_gene: TRBJ2-3; v_gene: TRBV18; CDR3aa: CASSPREDSTDTQYF; CDR3nt: TGTGCCAGCTCACCAAGGGAGGACTCCACAGATACGCAGTATTTT
d_gene: TRBD1; abundance: -; j_gene: TRBJ2-7; v_gene: TRBV3-1/TRBV3-2; CDR3aa: CASSQEGDRGPYEQYF; CDR3nt: TGTGCCAGCAGCCAAGAGGGGGACAGGGGGCCCTACGAGCAGTACTTC
d_gene: TRBD2; abundance: -; j_gene: TRBJ2-1; v_gene: TRBV30; CDR3aa: CAWSVTSGTYNEQFF; CDR3nt: TGTGCCTGGAGTGTGACTAGCGGAACCTACAATGAGCAGTTCTTC
d_gene: TRBD1; abundance: once; j_gene: TRBJ2-7; v_gene: TRBV28; CDR3aa: CASSLLDRYGGEQYF; CDR3nt: TGTGCCAGCAGCTTGCTGGACAGGTACGGAGGAGAGCAGTACTTC
d_gene: -; abundance: -; j_gene: TRBJ1-2; v_gene: TRBV18; CDR3aa: CASSPKTGTYGYTF; CDR3nt: TGTGCCAGCTCACCAAAAACAGGGACCTATGGCTACACCTTC
d_gene: -; abundance: -; j_gene: TRBJ2-1; v_gene: TRBV12-5; CDR3aa: CASGLVQVTGINNEQFF; CDR3nt: TGTGCTAGTGGTTTGGTACAGGTGACAGGTATTAACAATGAGCAGTTCTTC
d_gene: -; abundance: -; j_gene: TRBJ2-2; v_gene: TRBV15; CDR3aa: CATSRKGALGTGELFF; CDR3nt: TGTGCCACCAGCAGAAAAGGGGCCCTCGGGACCGGGGAGCTGTTTTTT
d_gene: -; abundance: -; j_gene: TRBJ1-5; v_gene: TRBV30; CDR3aa: CAWSGGSGQPQHF; CDR3nt: TGTGCCTGGAGTGGAGGGTCCGGTCAGCCCCAGCATTTT
d_gene: -; abundance: -; j_gene: TRBJ1-2; v_gene: TRBV20-1; CDR3aa: CSARRVGGYTF; CDR3nt: TGCAGTGCTAGGCGGGTAGGGGGCTACACCTTC
d_gene: -; abundance: -; j_gene: TRBJ2-1; v_gene: TRBV3-1/TRBV3-2; CDR3aa: CASSRGLNNEQFF; CDR3nt: TGTGCCAGCAGCCGCGGACTAAACAATGAGCAGTTCTTC
d_gene: TRBD1; abundance: -; j_gene: TRBJ1-2; v_gene: TRBV29-1; CDR3aa: CSVAGTGYGYTF; CDR3nt: TGCAGCGTCGCCGGGACAGGGTATGGCTACACCTTC
d_gene: TRBD2; abundance: -; j_gene: TRBJ2-1; v_gene: TRBV3-1/TRBV3-2; CDR3aa: CASSLRGGPYNEQFF; CDR3nt: TGTGCCAGCAGCCTACGGGGGGGCCCCTACAATGAGCAGTTCTTC
d_gene: -; abundance: -; j_gene: TRBJ2-1; v_gene: TRBV2; CDR3aa: CVQQRGSSSIQFF; CDR3nt: TGTGTCCAGCAAAGAGGGAGCTCGTCCATACAGTTCTTC
d_gene: -; abundance: -; j_gene: TRBJ2-1; v_gene: TRBV12-3/TRBV12-4; CDR3aa: CATSGRYNEQFF; CDR3nt: TGTGCCACCAGCGGTCGTTACAATGAGCAGTTCTTC
d_gene: -; abundance: -; j_gene: TRBJ1-5; v_gene: TRBV2; CDR3aa: CASSEIGGSNQPQHF; CDR3nt: TGTGCCAGCAGTGAAATTGGGGGGTCCAATCAGCCCCAGCATTTT
d_gene: -; abundance: -; j_gene: TRBJ2-6; v_gene: TRBV5-6; CDR3aa: CASGPKGVGANVLTF; CDR3nt: TGTGCCAGCGGCCCGAAGGGGGTTGGGGCCAACGTCCTGACTTTC
d_gene: -; abundance: -; j_gene: TRBJ2-7; v_gene: TRBV21-1; CDR3aa: CASSKAGTGYEQYF; CDR3nt: TGTGCCAGCAGCAAAGCAGGGACAGGGTACGAGCAGTACTTC
d_gene: -; abundance: -; j_gene: TRBJ1-2; v_gene: TRBV11-2; CDR3aa: CASTRRGRDYGYTF; CDR3nt: TGTGCCAGCACTCGACGAGGGAGGGACTATGGCTACACCTTC
d_gene: TRBD2; abundance: -; j_gene: TRBJ2-2; v_gene: TRBV10-3; CDR3aa: CAIGGSRNTGELFF; CDR3nt: TGTGCCATCGGCGGGAGTAGAAACACCGGGGAGCTGTTTTTT
d_gene: TRBD1; abundance: -; j_gene: TRBJ1-2; v_gene: TRBV6-6; CDR3aa: CASSSISEGGLGGYTF; CDR3nt: TGTGCCAGCAGTTCGATATCAGAAGGGGGCCTAGGTGGCTACACCTTC
d_gene: -; abundance: many; j_gene: TRBJ1-5; v_gene: TRBV11-1; CDR3aa: CASSSTSNQPQHF; CDR3nt: TGTGCCAGCAGTTCCACAAGCAATCAGCCCCAGCATTTT
d_gene: -; abundance: -; j_gene: TRBJ1-1; v_gene: TRBV11-2; CDR3aa: CASSLGPDTEAFF; CDR3nt: TGTGCCAGCAGCTTAGGGCCTGACACTGAAGCTTTCTTT
d_gene: TRBD1; abundance: few; j_gene: TRBJ2-7; v_gene: TRBV7-9; CDR3aa: CASSLGQGGFYEQYF; CDR3nt: TGTGCCAGCAGTCTTGGACAGGGGGGATTCTACGAGCAGTACTTC
d_gene: -; abundance: -; j_gene: TRBJ1-5; v_gene: TRBV6-5; CDR3aa: CASSLYPPPQHF; CDR3nt: TGTGCCAGCAGCCTCTACCCCCCGCCCCAGCATTTT
d_gene: -; abundance: -; j_gene: TRBJ1-3; v_gene: TRBV7-9; CDR3aa: CASSTTTTGHSGNTIYF; CDR3nt: TGTGCCAGCAGCACAACAACGACGGGACACTCTGGAAACACCATATATTTT
d_gene: -; abundance: -; j_gene: TRBJ1-5; v_gene: TRBV4-3; CDR3aa: CASSQDEGGGQPQHF; CDR3nt: TGCGCCAGCAGCCAAGATGAGGGTGGCGGTCAGCCCCAGCATTTT
d_gene: -; abundance: few; j_gene: TRBJ1-1; v_gene: TRBV7-9; CDR3aa: CASSSPGNKMNTEAFF; CDR3nt: TGTGCCAGCAGCTCCCCAGGGAATAAAATGAACACTGAAGCTTTCTTT
d_gene: -; abundance: few; j_gene: TRBJ1-1; v_gene: TRBV5-1; CDR3aa: CASSLAFPGDGMAFF; CDR3nt: TGCGCCAGCAGCTTGGCCTTCCCAGGGGACGGCATGGCTTTCTTT
d_gene: -; abundance: -; j_gene: TRBJ1-2; v_gene: TRBV6-1; CDR3aa: CASSDIGRRDNYGYTF; CDR3nt: TGTGCCAGCAGTGATATAGGACGGCGGGATAACTATGGCTACACCTTC
d_gene: -; abundance: -; j_gene: TRBJ1-5; v_gene: TRBV7-8; CDR3aa: CASSFDSSNQPQHF; CDR3nt: TGTGCCAGCAGCTTTGACAGCAGCAATCAGCCCCAGCATTTT
d_gene: -; abundance: -; j_gene: TRBJ2-7; v_gene: TRBV5-6; CDR3aa: CASSLGRLQLEQYF; CDR3nt: TGTGCCAGCAGCTTGGGACGGTTACAGCTCGAGCAGTACTTC
d_gene: -; abundance: -; j_gene: TRBJ2-3; v_gene: TRBV7-3; CDR3aa: CASSFTPGDTQYF; CDR3nt: TGTGCCAGCAGCTTCACCCCGGGAGATACGCAGTATTTT
d_gene: -; abundance: -; j_gene: TRBJ1-2; v_gene: TRBV18; CDR3aa: CASSRLTREARDGYTF; CDR3nt: TGTGCCAGCTCACGCCTCACGAGGGAAGCCCGTGATGGCTACACCTTC
d_gene: TRBD1; abundance: few; j_gene: TRBJ1-1; v_gene: TRBV5-5; CDR3aa: CASSFGQGLSEAFF; CDR3nt: TGTGCCAGCAGCTTCGGACAGGGCTTATCTGAAGCTTTCTTT
d_gene: TRBD2; abundance: -; j_gene: TRBJ2-1; v_gene: TRBV15; CDR3aa: CATSRDSGTSVGNEQFF; CDR3nt: TGTGCCACCAGCAGAGACTCCGGGACTAGCGTAGGCAATGAGCAGTTCTTC
d_gene: TRBD2; abundance: -; j_gene: TRBJ2-3; v_gene: TRBV5-4; CDR3aa: CASSWTSGYSTDTQYF; CDR3nt: TGTGCCAGCAGCTGGACTAGCGGGTATAGCACAGATACGCAGTATTTT
d_gene: -; abundance: -; j_gene: TRBJ1-4; v_gene: TRBV5-1; CDR3aa: CASSLGAPLGATNEKLFF; CDR3nt: TGCGCCAGCAGCTTGGGGGCGCCTCTGGGTGCAACTAATGAAAAACTGTTTTTT
d_gene: -; abundance: -; j_gene: TRBJ2-1; v_gene: TRBV28; CDR3aa: CASSFGGYNEQFF; CDR3nt: TGTGCCAGCAGTTTCGGGGGCTACAATGAGCAGTTCTTC
d_gene: TRBD2; abundance: once; j_gene: TRBJ2-3; v_gene: TRBV10-2; CDR3aa: CASVPGLAGTDTQYF; CDR3nt: TGCGCCAGCGTACCGGGACTAGCGGGGACAGATACGCAGTATTTT
d_gene: TRBD2; abundance: -; j_gene: TRBJ2-5; v_gene: TRBV9; CDR3aa: CASSAGASGGKTQYF; CDR3nt: TGTGCCAGCAGCGCGGGGGCTAGCGGGGGGAAGACCCAGTACTTC
d_gene: TRBD2; abundance: many; j_gene: TRBJ2-1; v_gene: TRBV7-9; CDR3aa: CASSASGLAGLRQQFF; CDR3nt: TGTGCCAGCAGCGCATCGGGACTAGCGGGCCTGAGACAGCAGTTCTTC
d_gene: TRBD1; abundance: -; j_gene: TRBJ2-7; v_gene: TRBV24-1; CDR3aa: CATSDPGQASYEQYF; CDR3nt: TGTGCCACCAGTGATCCTGGACAGGCGTCCTACGAGCAGTACTTC
d_gene: TRBD1; abundance: once; j_gene: TRBJ1-5; v_gene: TRBV7-7; CDR3aa: CASSGSGQGPFSNQPQHF; CDR3nt: TGTGCTAGCAGCGGATCGGGACAGGGCCCCTTTAGCAATCAGCCCCAGCATTTT
d_gene: -; abundance: few; j_gene: TRBJ1-1; v_gene: TRBV5-1; CDR3aa: CASSPGTTLNTEAFF; CDR3nt: TGCGCCAGCAGCCCCGGGACAACCTTGAACACTGAAGCTTTCTTT
d_gene: -; abundance: -; j_gene: TRBJ2-7; v_gene: TRBV12-3/TRBV12-4; CDR3aa: CASSLSAAYEQYF; CDR3nt: TGTGCCAGCAGTTTATCGGCGGCGTACGAGCAGTACTTC
d_gene: TRBD1; abundance: few; j_gene: TRBJ1-6; v_gene: TRBV14; CDR3aa: CASSRRTGGYEPLHF; CDR3nt: TGTGCCAGCAGCAGACGGACAGGTGGATATGAGCCCCTCCACTTT